The 9 T cell receptor beta chains listed next were all sequenced from one sample in a study of shared clonotypes between healthy human individuals (dated by TCRdb to 2020 to 2021). The protocol used for the library was the immunoSEQ multiplex PCR assay. TCRdb took over this immuneACCESS table, retaining in-frame rearrangements with V and J assigned. Such tables are incomplete; in checked studies, under half of the missing clones stem from an unresolved V gene, and the remainder is unexplained. This sample gives 2.3 million or so clones in total; more than 85% of them show up just once. Of the sample, under 0.45% falls within the top ten clones. Sequencing input: naive CD4+ T cells from PBMCs. The cell subset or site label, as the study defines it: CD45RA+ positively selected. The origin of the receptors is a man aged 18 to 29 in good health. Some clones in this sample may be carry-over from other donors' samples.

This clone was counted once. J is TRBJ1-2 and V is TRBV5-4; 10 bases fit TRBD1. The ends lost 4 bases at V and 8 bases at J; junction bases unmatched: 11. This CDR3 has 15 amino acids. Germline V lookup: CDR1 SGHNT, CDR2 YYREEE (reference sequence). CDR3 sequence reads: CASSTRDRGLEGYTF. The CDR3, as DNA: TGTGCCAGCAGCACGAGGGACAGGGGATTGGAGGGCTACACCTTC.

The chain employs TRBV7-9 and TRBJ1-1; D is unclear. The CDR3 spans 15 residues. Trimming took off 3 bases at V and 3 bases at J, with 14 bases between the two ends. The germline V gene encodes CDR1 SEHNR and CDR2 FQNEAQ (reference sequence). CDR3 protein: CASSFFASGHTEAFF. CDR3 sequence (DNA): TGTGCCAGCAGCTTTTTCGCTTCGGGCCACACTGAAGCTTTCTTT.

The chain has TRBV28 and TRBJ2-2; tentative D call: TRBD1 (5 bases). Germline CDR1 MDHEN, CDR2 SYDVKM. This CDR3 comprises 15 residues. Trimming pared 1 base from V and 7 bases from J, leaving 13 bases between. In DNA, the CDR3 is TGTGCCAGCAGTTTATTCAGGGAAGTAGGCGGGGAGCTGTTTTTT. Amino acids: CASSLFREVGGELFF.

The chain uses TRBV5-6 and TRBJ1-5; D unresolved. This CDR3 has 16 residues. Trimming cost V 2 bases and J 0 bases, with 12 bases left between them. CDR1 is SGHDT, CDR2 YYEEEE, per germline. DNA for the CDR3: TGTGCCAGCAGCTTCGACCCAGGACGTAGCAATCAGCCCCAGCATTTT. This gives the protein CASSFDPGRSNQPQHF. Full variable domain (rest looked up from reference TRBV5-6 and TRBJ1-5): DAGVTQSPTHLIKTRGQQVTLRCSPKSGHDTVSWYQQALGQGPQFIFQYYEEEERQRGNFPDRFSGHQFPNYSSELNVNALLLGDSALYLCASSFDPGRSNQPQHFGDGTRLSIL.

In its sample, this clone was seen a few times. Other DNA variants within this sample encode the same CDR3. This chain uses TRBV28 with TRBJ2-7, with 11 bases aligning to TRBD1. CDR1 is MDHEN, CDR2 SYDVKM, per germline. The CDR3 loop spans 17 amino acids. V lost 2 bases and J lost 0; bases outside the gene matches: 6. CDR3 nucleotide sequence: TGTGCCAGCAGTTTACTCCCAGGACAGGGGGCCTCCTACGAGCAGTACTTC. Protein product: CASSLLPGQGASYEQYF.

The rearrangement links TRBV5-1 to TRBJ2-5, with a weak D call TRBD1 (5 bases). With 4 bases removed from V and 5 bases from J, the gap between germline ends came to 18 bases. This CDR3 comprises 15 residues. Germline CDR1 is SGHRS and CDR2 is YFSETQ. CDR3 DNA: TGCGCCAGCAGCCAGAGAAGGTGGGGCGCGGAGACCCAGTACTTC. Translation gives CASSQRRWGAETQYF.

The V call is TRBV6-6, the J call TRBJ2-5, with TRBD2 matching 10 bases. Germline-derived CDR1 and CDR2 are MNHNY and SVGAGI (reference sequence). Trimming removed 1 base from V and 2 bases from J; junction bases left unmatched: 1. This CDR3 spans 15 amino acids. The CDR3 sequence is CASSYWTSGQETQYF. DNA for the CDR3: TGTGCCAGCAGTTACTGGACTAGCGGACAAGAGACCCAGTACTTC.

V usage is TRBV6-5 and J usage is TRBJ1-1; D is ambiguous. This CDR3 is 14 amino acids long. V shed 0 bases and J shed 0 bases, with 5 bases lying between them. CDR1 and CDR2 (germline): MNHEY, SVGAGI. CDR3 nucleotides: TGTGCCAGCAGTTACTCGAACGTGAACACTGAAGCTTTCTTT. This gives the protein CASSYSNVNTEAFF.

For the CDR3, the DNA is TGTGCCAGCAGTTTCCTGAGGGGCCTCTGGGGTGGGTCCACCTACGAGCAGTACTTC. Translated: CASSFLRGLWGGSTYEQYF. The chain has TRBV28 and TRBJ2-7; D may correspond to TRBD1 or TRBD2 (5 bases each). Trimming cost V 3 bases and J 2 bases, with 26 bases left between them. CDR3 length: 19 residues. Germline V gives CDR1 MDHEN, CDR2 SYDVKM.